This T cell receptor (beta chain) was profiled in a study of identical twins. Trimming removed 1 base from V and 0 bases from J, with 7 bases in between. The CDR3 is made up of 16 amino acids. Germline CDR1 reads KGHSH; CDR2 reads LQKENI. TCRdb reprocessed the 5' RACE reads with MiXCR, giving one entry per CDR3 protein. This sample has approximately 1.8 million distinct CDR3 sequences, with about 32% found just once. This clonotype turned up a few times. The chain carries TRBV18 and TRBJ2-6; D ambiguous. The sequenced material came from cord blood. The sequence came from a newborn girl in good health. The CDR3 bases are TGTGCCAGCTCACCACGGACGTTCTCTGGGGCCAACGTCCTGACTTTC. This translates into CASSPRTFSGANVLTF.